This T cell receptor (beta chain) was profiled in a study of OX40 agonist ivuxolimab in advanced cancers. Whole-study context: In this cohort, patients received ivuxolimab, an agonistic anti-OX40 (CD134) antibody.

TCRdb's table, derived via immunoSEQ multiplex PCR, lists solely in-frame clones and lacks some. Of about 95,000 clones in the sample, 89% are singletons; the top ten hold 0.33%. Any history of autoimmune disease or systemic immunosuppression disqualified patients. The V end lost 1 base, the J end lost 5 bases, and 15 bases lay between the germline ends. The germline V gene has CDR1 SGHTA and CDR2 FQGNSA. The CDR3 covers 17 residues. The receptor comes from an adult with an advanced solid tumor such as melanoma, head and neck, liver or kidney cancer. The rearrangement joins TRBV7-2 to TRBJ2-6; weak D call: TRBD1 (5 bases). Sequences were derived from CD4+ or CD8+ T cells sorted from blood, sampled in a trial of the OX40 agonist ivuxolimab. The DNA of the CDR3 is TGTGCCAGCAGCTTAGAAGGGTTAAGGGGCTGGGCCAACGTCCTGACTTTC. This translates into CASSLEGLRGWANVLTF. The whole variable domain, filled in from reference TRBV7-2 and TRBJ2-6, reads GAGVSQSPSNKVTEKGKDVELRCDPISGHTALYWYRQSLGQGLEFLIYFQGNSAPDKSGLPSDRFSAERTGGSVSTLTIQRTQQEDSAVYLCASSLEGLRGWANVLTFGAGSRLTVL.